A selection of T cell receptor beta chains follows, all from one sample in a study of shared clonotypes between healthy human individuals. The method was immunoSEQ multiplex PCR; TCRdb's version includes in-frame clones alone and lacks a portion of them. The table shows about 820,000 clones, with 80% to 95% occurring only once. Sequenced sample: naive CD8+ T cells sorted from blood. These receptors were collected from a man aged 30 to 45 in good health. The CDR3 runs from the conserved cysteine through the conserved F or W. A D gene is named only where the DNA matches it firmly. Clone size appears in some rows only: once, few, many, or a class for an expanded clone.

v_call,j_call,clone_size,d_call,cdr3_aa,cdr3_nt
TRBV11-2,TRBJ2-7,once,.,CASSFHPGTPQYEQYF,TGTGCCAGCAGCTTTCACCCCGGAACGCCGCAATACGAGCAGTACTTC
TRBV6-5,TRBJ2-1,once,TRBD1,CASSYTTGAEQFF,TGTGCCAGCAGTTACACGACAGGGGCTGAGCAGTTCTTC
TRBV4-3,TRBJ2-1,.,.,CASSPLRSGLNEQFF,TGCGCCAGCAGCCCCCTCCGGAGCGGGCTTAATGAGCAGTTCTTC
TRBV29-1,TRBJ2-5,.,TRBD1,CSVIGDRGQETQYF,TGCAGCGTTATTGGGGACAGGGGCCAAGAGACCCAGTACTTC
TRBV2,TRBJ2-1,.,TRBD2,CASSDTRGVDEQFF,TGTGCCAGCAGCGACACCCGGGGGGTGGATGAGCAGTTCTTC
TRBV19,TRBJ2-1,few,.,CASSIAKTSSYNEQFF,TGTGCCAGTAGTATTGCCAAGACTAGCTCCTACAATGAGCAGTTCTTC
TRBV11-2,TRBJ1-1,.,.,CASSPSGGIGTEAFF,TGTGCCAGCAGCCCCTCTGGGGGTATTGGCACTGAAGCTTTCTTT
TRBV27,TRBJ2-1,.,TRBD2,CASSLIAGLAYNEQFF,TGTGCCAGCAGTTTAATAGCGGGCCTGGCGTACAATGAGCAGTTCTTC
TRBV9,TRBJ1-2,.,TRBD1,CASSGTGGPRYAWGYTF,TGTGCCAGCAGCGGAACAGGGGGCCCGAGATATGCGTGGGGCTACACCTTC
TRBV27,TRBJ1-2,.,.,CASRARAGDGYTF,TGTGCCAGCAGGGCGCGGGCAGGGGATGGCTACACCTTC
TRBV5-8,TRBJ2-3,.,TRBD2,CASSSPQRELLTDTQYF,TGTGCCAGCAGCTCCCCTCAGCGGGAGCTCCTCACGGATACGCAGTATTTT
TRBV5-4,TRBJ1-4,.,.,CASSFSPSPNEKLFF,TGTGCCAGCAGCTTCTCCCCCAGTCCTAATGAAAAACTGTTTTTT
TRBV4-1,TRBJ2-3,.,TRBD2,CASSHSMAGGVTDTQYF,TGCGCCAGCAGCCACTCAATGGCGGGAGGGGTCACAGATACGCAGTATTTT
TRBV9,TRBJ2-3,.,TRBD2,CASSVPAGATDTQYF,TGTGCCAGCAGCGTCCCAGCGGGGGCCACAGATACGCAGTATTTT
TRBV11-2,TRBJ2-7,.,TRBD2,CASSKGTSGVAYEQYF,TGTGCCAGCAGCAAAGGGACTAGCGGAGTAGCTTACGAGCAGTACTTC
TRBV30,TRBJ2-7,once,TRBD1,CAWSIGAGGNEQYF,TGTGCCTGGAGTATTGGGGCAGGGGGCAACGAGCAGTACTTC
TRBV25-1,TRBJ1-4,.,.,CASSPGTYEKLFF,TGTGCCAGTAGTCCCGGGACGTACGAAAAACTGTTTTTT
TRBV7-2,TRBJ2-7,.,.,CASSSVGTYYEQYF,TGTGCCAGCAGCTCAGTAGGGACCTACTACGAGCAGTACTTC
TRBV9,TRBJ2-3,.,.,CASSVGDTFPDTQYF,TGTGCCAGCAGCGTCGGAGACACCTTCCCCGATACGCAGTATTTT
TRBV25-1,TRBJ2-1,.,TRBD2,CASGGEAGVQFF,TGTGCCAGCGGGGGGGAAGCGGGAGTTCAGTTCTTC
TRBV6-1,TRBJ2-5,.,TRBD2,CASRGLADEETQYF,TGTGCCAGCAGGGGACTAGCGGACGAGGAGACCCAGTACTTC
TRBV6-5,TRBJ2-1,.,TRBD2,CASSYRGTSVEQFF,TGTGCCAGCAGTTACCGCGGGACTAGCGTTGAGCAGTTCTTC
TRBV7-9,TRBJ2-1,.,.,CASSSRPTPEQFF,TGTGCCAGCAGCTCTCGGCCGACCCCTGAGCAGTTCTTC
TRBV11-2,TRBJ1-2,.,.,CASRQTNRVDRGYTF,TGTGCCAGCAGGCAAACAAACAGGGTGGATAGAGGCTACACCTTC
TRBV5-1,TRBJ2-3,.,.,CASSLAEVQRPDTQYF,TGCGCCAGCAGCTTGGCCGAAGTCCAACGGCCGGATACGCAGTATTTT
TRBV5-6,TRBJ2-2,.,.,CASSLGGFIGITGELFF,TGTGCCAGCAGCTTGGGCGGGTTTATAGGAATCACCGGGGAGCTGTTTTTT
TRBV9,TRBJ2-2,.,.,CASSAALKGGTGELFF,TGTGCCAGCAGCGCAGCCCTGAAGGGAGGCACCGGGGAGCTGTTTTTT
TRBV19,TRBJ2-7,once,.,CASSIGGAYEQYF,TGTGCCAGTAGTATTGGTGGGGCCTACGAGCAGTACTTC